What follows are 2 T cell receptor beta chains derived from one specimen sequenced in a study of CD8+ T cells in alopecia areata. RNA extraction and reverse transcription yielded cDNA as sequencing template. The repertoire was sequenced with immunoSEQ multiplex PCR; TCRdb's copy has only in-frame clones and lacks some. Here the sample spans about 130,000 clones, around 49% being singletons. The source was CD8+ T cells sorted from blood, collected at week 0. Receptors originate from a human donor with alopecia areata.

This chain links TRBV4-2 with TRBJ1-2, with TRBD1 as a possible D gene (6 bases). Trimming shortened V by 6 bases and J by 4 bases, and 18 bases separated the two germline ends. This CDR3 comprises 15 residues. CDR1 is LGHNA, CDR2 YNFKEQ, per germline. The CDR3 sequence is CASSVPGGDIYGYTF. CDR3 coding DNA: TGTGCCAGCAGTGTTCCGGGGGGGGACATCTATGGCTACACCTTC.

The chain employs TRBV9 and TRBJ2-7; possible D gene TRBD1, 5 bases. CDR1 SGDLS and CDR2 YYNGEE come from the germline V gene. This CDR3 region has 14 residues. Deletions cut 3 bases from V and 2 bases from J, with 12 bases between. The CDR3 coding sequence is TGTGCCAGCAGCGCCACAGGTATTACCTACGAGCAGTACTTC. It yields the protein CASSATGITYEQYF. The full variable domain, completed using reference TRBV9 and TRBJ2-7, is DSGVTQTPKHLITATGQRVTLRCSPRSGDLSVYWYQQSLDQGLQFLIQYYNGEERAKGNILERFSAQQFPDLHSELNLSSLELGDSALYFCASSATGITYEQYFGPGTRLTVT.